Listed below are T cell receptor beta chains from one sample, sequenced in a study of cytomegalovirus exposure and HLA in healthy donors. The data were produced by immunoSEQ multiplex PCR, yet TCRdb's version contains in-frame clones alone and is incomplete. The sample records fewer than 350,000 clones, around nine tenths being singletons. Sequenced material: PBMCs. The receptors shown here come from a woman aged 18 to 35 in good health and CMV-seronegative. CDR3s include the opening cysteine and the closing phenylalanine or tryptophan. D genes are given only for firm matches. Rows give clone size only sometimes, using once, few, many, or a class for an expanded clone.

clone_size: NA
v_call: TRBV28
j_call: TRBJ2-2
d_call: NA
cdr3_nt: TGTGCCAGCAGTTTAAGGTCTAGCGAGGACACCGGGGAGCTGTTTTTT
cdr3_aa: CASSLRSSEDTGELFF

clone_size: NA
v_call: TRBV28
j_call: TRBJ2-7
d_call: TRBD1
cdr3_nt: TGTGCCAGCAGTCCAAGGGACAGGGACTACGAGCAGTACTTC
cdr3_aa: CASSPRDRDYEQYF

clone_size: few
v_call: TRBV9
j_call: TRBJ2-3
d_call: NA
cdr3_nt: TGTGCCAGCAGCGGCGAGGAAGGGGATTGGGCAGATACGCAGTATTTT
cdr3_aa: CASSGEEGDWADTQYF

clone_size: few
v_call: TRBV28
j_call: TRBJ1-5
d_call: NA
cdr3_nt: TGTGCCAGCACCGGGGGAGGTCAGCCCCAGCATTTT
cdr3_aa: CASTGGGQPQHF

clone_size: NA
v_call: TRBV6-5
j_call: TRBJ2-7
d_call: TRBD1
cdr3_nt: TGTGCCAGCAGTTCCGGGACAGGGGTAGAGCAGTACTTC
cdr3_aa: CASSSGTGVEQYF

clone_size: NA
v_call: TRBV5-1
j_call: TRBJ2-3
d_call: TRBD2
cdr3_nt: TGCGCCAGCAGCCGGACTAGCGGGAGTGCTGCAGATACGCAGTATTTT
cdr3_aa: CASSRTSGSAADTQYF

clone_size: NA
v_call: TRBV5-4
j_call: TRBJ1-5
d_call: NA
cdr3_nt: TGTGCCAGCAGCTTGTCGGGGAGCAATCAGCCCCAGCATTTT
cdr3_aa: CASSLSGSNQPQHF

clone_size: NA
v_call: TRBV29-1
j_call: TRBJ1-1
d_call: NA
cdr3_nt: TGCAGCGTTGGGGGGCAGAACTATAACGCTGAAGCTTTCTTT
cdr3_aa: CSVGGQNYNAEAFF

clone_size: NA
v_call: TRBV18
j_call: TRBJ1-3
d_call: NA
cdr3_nt: TGTGCCAGCTCGGACAGATCTGGAAACACCATATATTTT
cdr3_aa: CASSDRSGNTIYF

clone_size: NA
v_call: TRBV6-6
j_call: TRBJ2-7
d_call: TRBD2
cdr3_nt: TGTGCCAGCAGCGACCTAGCGGGAGCGGGCGAGCAGTACTTC
cdr3_aa: CASSDLAGAGEQYF

clone_size: NA
v_call: TRBV27
j_call: TRBJ2-7
d_call: TRBD1
cdr3_nt: TGTGCCAGCACCAGAACCGGGACAGGGGCCTACGAGCAGTACTTC
cdr3_aa: CASTRTGTGAYEQYF

clone_size: NA
v_call: TRBV6-5
j_call: TRBJ2-7
d_call: NA
cdr3_nt: TGTGCCAGCAGTCCTCCGGCAGGCGGGTACGAGCAGTACTTC
cdr3_aa: CASSPPAGGYEQYF

clone_size: NA
v_call: TRBV28
j_call: TRBJ1-2
d_call: TRBD1
cdr3_nt: TGTGCCAGCAGTTTGCTGGGACAGGGCCTTTTGAGTGGCTACACCTTC
cdr3_aa: CASSLLGQGLLSGYTF

clone_size: NA
v_call: TRBV10-3
j_call: TRBJ1-3
d_call: TRBD1
cdr3_nt: TGTGCCATCGGGACAGGGGGCTCTTCTGGAAACACCATATATTTT
cdr3_aa: CAIGTGGSSGNTIYF

clone_size: NA
v_call: TRBV19
j_call: TRBJ2-3
d_call: NA
cdr3_nt: TGTGCCAGTACCGAGCGAGATACGCAGTATTTT
cdr3_aa: CASTERDTQYF

clone_size: NA
v_call: TRBV5-1
j_call: TRBJ2-7
d_call: TRBD1
cdr3_nt: TGCGCCAGCGCCAGACAGGGAAATGCCTCCTACGAGCAGTACTTC
cdr3_aa: CASARQGNASYEQYF

clone_size: NA
v_call: TRBV29-1
j_call: TRBJ2-5
d_call: TRBD2
cdr3_nt: TGCAGCGTTGAAGATATGCGGCTAGCGGGAAAGTACCAAGAGACCCAGTACTTC
cdr3_aa: CSVEDMRLAGKYQETQYF

clone_size: NA
v_call: TRBV4-3
j_call: TRBJ1-3
d_call: TRBD1
cdr3_nt: TGCGCCAGCAGCCAAGAAGACAGGGGAGGTGGAAACACCATATATTTT
cdr3_aa: CASSQEDRGGGNTIYF

clone_size: once
v_call: TRBV9
j_call: TRBJ1-3
d_call: TRBD1
cdr3_nt: TGTGCCAGCAGCGTAGCTGACAGGGCTGGAAACACCATATATTTT
cdr3_aa: CASSVADRAGNTIYF

clone_size: NA
v_call: TRBV7-2
j_call: TRBJ2-7
d_call: TRBD2
cdr3_nt: TGTGCCAGCAGCTCTCCGGGACTAGCGGGAGTAGAGTACTTC
cdr3_aa: CASSSPGLAGVEYF

clone_size: NA
v_call: TRBV4-3
j_call: TRBJ2-5
d_call: TRBD2
cdr3_nt: TGCGCCAGCAGCCAAGGCTTACTAGCGGGAGGGCCGTGGGAGACCCAGTACTTC
cdr3_aa: CASSQGLLAGGPWETQYF

clone_size: NA
v_call: TRBV7-2
j_call: TRBJ2-7
d_call: NA
cdr3_nt: TGTGCCAGCAGCTTAGAGGTAGTGGGGCGTAACTACGAGCAGTACTTC
cdr3_aa: CASSLEVVGRNYEQYF

clone_size: NA
v_call: TRBV27
j_call: TRBJ2-4
d_call: NA
cdr3_nt: TGTGCCAGCATGTTAGGGGTGTCCAAAAACATTCAGTACTTC
cdr3_aa: CASMLGVSKNIQYF

clone_size: NA
v_call: TRBV6-6
j_call: TRBJ1-4
d_call: NA
cdr3_nt: TGTGCCAGCAGTTACGAGTTTACTAATGAAAAACTGTTTTTT
cdr3_aa: CASSYEFTNEKLFF

clone_size: few
v_call: TRBV5-6
j_call: TRBJ1-2
d_call: TRBD1
cdr3_nt: TGTGCCAGCAGCTTGAGGCGAACAGGGGGCTCTAACTATGGCTACACCTTC
cdr3_aa: CASSLRRTGGSNYGYTF

clone_size: NA
v_call: TRBV9
j_call: TRBJ1-2
d_call: TRBD1
cdr3_nt: TGTGCCAGCAGGGACAGGGCTTTTGGCTACACCTTC
cdr3_aa: CASRDRAFGYTF

clone_size: NA
v_call: TRBV27
j_call: TRBJ2-3
d_call: NA
cdr3_nt: TGTGCCAGCAGGTCCAGCCCCGGGACTTTGGCAGATACGCAGTATTTT
cdr3_aa: CASRSSPGTLADTQYF

clone_size: NA
v_call: TRBV2
j_call: TRBJ2-7
d_call: NA
cdr3_nt: TGTGCCAGCAAGGAGGCGGTCTCCTACGAGCAGTACTTC
cdr3_aa: CASKEAVSYEQYF

clone_size: NA
v_call: TRBV5-1
j_call: TRBJ1-1
d_call: NA
cdr3_nt: TGCGCCAGCAGCACTAACAGGGTTGGGACTGAAGCTTTCTTT
cdr3_aa: CASSTNRVGTEAFF

clone_size: once
v_call: TRBV27
j_call: TRBJ1-1
d_call: TRBD1
cdr3_nt: TGTGCCAGCACCGGGACAGGGACGTCGGTGACTGAAGCTTTCTTT
cdr3_aa: CASTGTGTSVTEAFF

clone_size: once
v_call: TRBV28
j_call: TRBJ1-5
d_call: TRBD1
cdr3_nt: TGTGCCAGCAGTGCCCCGGGACAGTCGAGCAATCAGCCCCAGCATTTT
cdr3_aa: CASSAPGQSSNQPQHF

clone_size: NA
v_call: TRBV7-9
j_call: TRBJ2-3
d_call: TRBD2
cdr3_nt: TGTGCCACGGGGGGAGATACGCAGTATTTT
cdr3_aa: CATGGDTQYF

clone_size: NA
v_call: TRBV2
j_call: TRBJ1-1
d_call: TRBD1
cdr3_nt: TGTGCCAGGGGGACAGCCAAGGGAGCTTTCTTT
cdr3_aa: CARGTAKGAFF

clone_size: NA
v_call: TRBV7-2
j_call: TRBJ1-2
d_call: NA
cdr3_nt: TGTGCCAGCAGCTTAGGCGCAGGGTACGACTACACCTTC
cdr3_aa: CASSLGAGYDYTF

clone_size: NA
v_call: TRBV7-6
j_call: TRBJ2-7
d_call: TRBD2
cdr3_nt: TGTGCCAGCAGCTTAGCGGGGGGGACGGGAGGCCCCACCTACGAGCAGTACTTC
cdr3_aa: CASSLAGGTGGPTYEQYF

clone_size: NA
v_call: TRBV5-6
j_call: TRBJ2-7
d_call: NA
cdr3_nt: TGTGCCAGCAGCTTCTCCTCTACAGCTGGTTCTCTCGAGCAGTACTTC
cdr3_aa: CASSFSSTAGSLEQYF

clone_size: once
v_call: TRBV27
j_call: TRBJ2-2
d_call: TRBD2
cdr3_nt: TGTGCCAGCAGTTTACGACTAGCGGGAAACTTCGCGAACACCGGGGAGCTGTTTTTT
cdr3_aa: CASSLRLAGNFANTGELFF

clone_size: once
v_call: TRBV30
j_call: TRBJ2-5
d_call: NA
cdr3_nt: TGTGCCTGGAGTGTATACCGGTCCAGGGGAGAGACCCAGTACTTC
cdr3_aa: CAWSVYRSRGETQYF

clone_size: NA
v_call: TRBV2
j_call: TRBJ1-3
d_call: NA
cdr3_nt: TGTGCCAGCGCAGCAGGTGGCTCTGGAAACACCATATATTTT
cdr3_aa: CASAAGGSGNTIYF

clone_size: once
v_call: TRBV28
j_call: TRBJ1-4
d_call: NA
cdr3_nt: TGTGCCAGCAGTATTTATCGGGGGAGGGAAAAACTGTTTTTT
cdr3_aa: CASSIYRGREKLFF

clone_size: once
v_call: TRBV18
j_call: TRBJ2-2
d_call: TRBD1
cdr3_nt: TGTGCCAGCTCACAGCTAGGACAGGGGTCCACCGGGGAGCTGTTTTTT
cdr3_aa: CASSQLGQGSTGELFF

clone_size: NA
v_call: TRBV15
j_call: TRBJ1-2
d_call: TRBD1
cdr3_nt: TGTGCCACCAGCAGAGGGGGACAGGGGGCGGGAGGCTACACCTTC
cdr3_aa: CATSRGGQGAGGYTF

clone_size: NA
v_call: TRBV15
j_call: TRBJ2-7
d_call: TRBD2
cdr3_nt: TGTGCCACCAGCCGAAGCGGGAGACCCCACGAGCAGTACTTC
cdr3_aa: CATSRSGRPHEQYF

clone_size: once
v_call: TRBV5-6
j_call: TRBJ1-1
d_call: TRBD1
cdr3_nt: TGTGCCAGCAGCTTGACAGGGGGGAACACTGAAACTTTCTTT
cdr3_aa: CASSLTGGNTETFF

clone_size: NA
v_call: TRBV28
j_call: TRBJ1-2
d_call: NA
cdr3_nt: TGTGCCAGCGGGATCGGGGGGGGCAACCCCAACTATGGCTACACCTTC
cdr3_aa: CASGIGGGNPNYGYTF

clone_size: NA
v_call: TRBV11-2
j_call: TRBJ2-7
d_call: NA
cdr3_nt: TGTGCCAGCAGCCCAGGACGGGGTGCCTACGAGCAGTACTTC
cdr3_aa: CASSPGRGAYEQYF

clone_size: once
v_call: TRBV7-8
j_call: TRBJ2-7
d_call: TRBD2
cdr3_nt: TGTGCCAGCAGCTTAGCCCCAGCGGGAGTTGCGTCCTACGAGCAGTACTTC
cdr3_aa: CASSLAPAGVASYEQYF

clone_size: NA
v_call: TRBV15
j_call: TRBJ1-3
d_call: NA
cdr3_nt: TGTGCCACCAGCACAACGGGGTGGAGTTCTTCTGGAAACACCATATATTTT
cdr3_aa: CATSTTGWSSSGNTIYF

clone_size: NA
v_call: TRBV27
j_call: TRBJ2-1
d_call: NA
cdr3_nt: TGTGCCAGCAGTTTACTCCTTAGTGGAGGGGGGGGAGGAGGGCAGTTCTTC
cdr3_aa: CASSLLLSGGGGGGQFF

clone_size: few
v_call: TRBV13
j_call: TRBJ2-1
d_call: NA
cdr3_nt: TGTGCCAGCAGCTTTAGAGAGGAGAAGCAGTTCTTC
cdr3_aa: CASSFREEKQFF

clone_size: NA
v_call: TRBV5-8
j_call: TRBJ2-2
d_call: NA
cdr3_nt: TGTGCCAGCAGCTTGGAAGCAACCCGTGCGAACACCGGGGAGCTGTTTTTT
cdr3_aa: CASSLEATRANTGELFF

clone_size: NA
v_call: TRBV29-1
j_call: TRBJ1-1
d_call: NA
cdr3_nt: TGCAGCGCAAGACACGGGAGCACTGAAGCTTTCTTT
cdr3_aa: CSARHGSTEAFF

clone_size: NA
v_call: TRBV28
j_call: TRBJ2-7
d_call: NA
cdr3_nt: TGTGCCAGCAGCTTTCCACGTCAGACTAGGGGTTCCTACGAGCAGTACTTC
cdr3_aa: CASSFPRQTRGSYEQYF

clone_size: NA
v_call: TRBV18
j_call: TRBJ2-5
d_call: TRBD2
cdr3_nt: TGTGCCAGCTCACCCTCAGCGGGAGGGTATCGGGAGACCCAGTACTTC
cdr3_aa: CASSPSAGGYRETQYF